These 8 T cell receptor beta chains share one sample of origin, sequenced in a study of T cell responses to AZD1222 COVID-19 vaccine. Profiled with immunoSEQ multiplex PCR; TCRdb holds only in-frame clones, not every one. This table has some 150,000 clones, roughly nine tenths appearing once. The sequencing here drew on peripheral blood, taken on day 0 of AZD1222 vaccination. Every receptor here comes from an adult in good health.

This clone was recorded once. V is TRBV7-9 and J is TRBJ2-7, with 10 bases lining up with TRBD2. The germline V gene encodes CDR1 SEHNR and CDR2 FQNEAQ (reference sequence). The length of the CDR3 is 15 residues. With V trimmed by 3 bases and J by 3 bases, 5 bases remained unmatched. The DNA for the CDR3 is TGTGCCAGCAGCTTTCTTCTAGCGGGGGACTACGAGCAGTACTTC. Translating gives CASSFLLAGDYEQYF.

The chain links TRBV6-2 or TRBV6-3 to TRBJ2-1; D may be TRBD2 (6 bases). Germline CDR1 and CDR2: MNHEY and SVGEGT. The CDR3 loop spans 16 amino acids. The V end lost 5 bases, the J end lost 0 bases, and 14 bases lay between the germline ends. For the CDR3, the DNA is TGTGCCAGCAGTCCCTTTGCGGGACGCTCCTACAATGAGCAGTTCTTC. Its protein product is CASSPFAGRSYNEQFF.

CDR3 residues: CASRARVHYYNEQFF. CDR3 coding DNA: TGTGCCAGCAGAGCTAGGGTCCATTACTACAATGAGCAGTTCTTC. The V call is TRBV2, the J call TRBJ2-1; D call uncertain. Trimming shortened V by 6 bases and J by 3 bases, and 15 bases separated the two germline ends. The CDR3 runs to 15 residues. Germline V lookup: CDR1 SNHLY, CDR2 FYNNEI.

This chain joins TRBV3-1 (or the pseudogene TRBV3-2) and TRBJ1-6; D is unresolved. Germline lookup yields CDR1 LGHDT and CDR2 YNNKEL (reference sequence). CDR3 length: 13 amino acids. V was shortened by 1 base and J by 7 bases, with 5 bases between the two germline ends. CDR3 region: CASSQVENSPLHF. The CDR3 DNA is TGTGCCAGCAGCCAAGTGGAGAATTCACCCCTCCACTTT.

V and J are TRBV5-4 and TRBJ2-2; D unclear. Germline loops: CDR1 SGHNT, CDR2 YYREEE (reference sequence). The CDR3 consists of 13 residues. V dropped 5 bases and J dropped 0 bases, with 5 bases sitting between them. The CDR3 reads CASRVPNTGELFF. In DNA, the CDR3 is TGTGCCAGCAGGGTTCCGAACACCGGGGAGCTGTTTTTT.

The rearrangement joins TRBV27 to TRBJ2-5; D gene ambiguous. The V end was cut by 5 bases, the J end by 2 bases, with 12 bases between. Germline CDR1 is MNHEY and CDR2 is SMNVEV (reference sequence). The CDR3 length is 14 residues. The CDR3 reads CASSPWTEQETQYF. In DNA, the CDR3 is TGTGCCAGCAGTCCGTGGACGGAACAAGAGACCCAGTACTTC.

This sequence joins TRBV13 and TRBJ1-2, with 7 bases matching TRBD1. The CDR3 sequence is 15 residues long. The ends lost 0 bases at V and 3 bases at J; junction bases unmatched: 4. Germline CDR1 is PRHDT and CDR2 is FYEKMQ (reference sequence). The CDR3: CASSLGWDSDYGYTF. The CDR3 coding sequence is TGTGCCAGCAGCTTAGGGTGGGACAGCGACTATGGCTACACCTTC.

V and J are TRBV28 and TRBJ2-6, with 9 bases matching TRBD1. With 7 bases clipped from V and 2 bases from J, the junction kept 12 bases outside the gene matches. CDR1 is MDHEN, CDR2 SYDVKM, per germline. This CDR3 has 18 amino acids. As DNA, the CDR3 is TGTGCCAGCACCACGGGACAGGGCATGAGAGCTGGGGCCAACGTCCTGACTTTC. Its protein product is CASTTGQGMRAGANVLTF.